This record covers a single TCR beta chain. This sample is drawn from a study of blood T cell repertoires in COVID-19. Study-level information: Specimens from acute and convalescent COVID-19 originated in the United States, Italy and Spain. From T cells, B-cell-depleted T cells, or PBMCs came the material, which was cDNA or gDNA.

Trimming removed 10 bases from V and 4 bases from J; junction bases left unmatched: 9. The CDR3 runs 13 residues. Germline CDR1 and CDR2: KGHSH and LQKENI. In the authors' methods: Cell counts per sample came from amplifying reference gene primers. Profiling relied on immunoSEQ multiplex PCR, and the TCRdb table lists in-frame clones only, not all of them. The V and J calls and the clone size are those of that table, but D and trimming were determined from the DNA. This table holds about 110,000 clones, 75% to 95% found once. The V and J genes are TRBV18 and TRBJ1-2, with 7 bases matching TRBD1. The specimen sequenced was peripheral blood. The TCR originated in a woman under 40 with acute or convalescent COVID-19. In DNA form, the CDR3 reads TGTGCCACTACAACAGGGGTCAGCTATGGCTACACCTTC. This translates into CATTTGVSYGYTF.